Below are 18 T cell receptor beta chains sequenced from a single sample in a study of regulatory T cells in long-lasting Graves disease (dated by TCRdb to the early 2020s). Library preparation was by multiplex PCR. The sequencer listed for this sample is Illumina HiSeq 4000. CDR3 regions were amplified by Arm-PCR with iRepertoire HTBI primers to construct TCR beta libraries. Using fastp at Q25 and MiXCR, TCRdb reprocessed the public reads and kept productive beta chains. Rows with a matching CDR3 protein are joined into one entry that keeps the most common DNA and genes. A total of over 500,000 distinct CDR3 sequences appear in this sample, roughly 15% of them only once. The ten top clones hold approximately 18% of the sample. According to the study, the label for this sample's time point signals: newly diagnosed GD, antithyroid drugs for less than 3 months. RNA was extracted from PBMCs in TRIzol for both TCR sequencing and RNA sequencing.

These data also featured in a second study, about T cells in Graves' hyperthyroidism and ophthalmopathy.

The sequencing here drew on peripheral blood mononuclear cells (PBMCs), taken at new diagnosis, from a patient treated with antithyroid drugs. The receptors shown here come from a woman in her 30s with Graves disease. Donor details come from another sample of the same person, matched by shared clones.

This clonotype has more than one count but fewer than ten. The chain carries TRBV25-1 and TRBJ2-5; D perhaps matches TRBD1 (8 bases). From germline, CDR1 is MGHDK and CDR2 SYGVNS. V gave up 4 bases and J gave up 5 bases, with 17 bases separating them. The CDR3 runs 15 residues. CDR3 nucleotides: TGTGCCAGCAGTGGACGCACAGGGGGGGAGGAGACCCAGTACTTC. Translating gives CASSGRTGGEETQYF.

This clonotype was counted between two and nine times. J is TRBJ1-6 and V is TRBV3-1; unclear D gene. Looked up from germline, CDR1 is LGHDT and CDR2 is YNNKEL (reference sequence). V gave up 2 bases and J gave up 5 bases, with 7 bases separating them. This CDR3 comprises 14 residues. The CDR3 loop reads CASSQRANNSPLHF. DNA for the CDR3: TGTGCCAGCAGCCAACGAGCTAATAATTCACCCCTCCACTTT.

The chain employs TRBV5-1 and TRBJ2-7, with D possibly matching TRBD1 (6 bases). The CDR3 length is 15 residues. Germline CDR1 and CDR2: SGHRS and YFSETQ. Trimming took off 2 bases at V and 1 base at J, with 13 bases between the two ends. DNA of the CDR3: TGCGCCAGCAGCTTCACCGGGACAACTTCCTACGAGCAGTACTTC. Its translation: CASSFTGTTSYEQYF.

This clonotype was detected many times. The chain joins TRBV6-2 or TRBV6-3 to TRBJ2-7; D perhaps matches TRBD1 (6 bases). Deletions cut 5 bases from V and 4 bases from J, with 18 bases between. The germline CDR1 and CDR2 sequences are MNHEY and SVGEGT. The CDR3 loop spans 15 amino acids. The CDR3 region has the DNA TGTGCCAGCAGTGAGTTTCTGACAGGAGAATACGAGCAGTACTTC. Protein product: CASSEFLTGEYEQYF.

This clonotype was picked up many times. The gene calls are TRBV11-2 and TRBJ2-3, with unresolved D. V was cut by 4 bases and J by 6 bases, with 11 bases left in between. Germline CDR1 SGHAT, CDR2 FQNNGV. The CDR3 extends over 13 amino acids. CDR3 DNA sequence: TGTGCCAGCAGCTCCCTCTATGGTGATACGCAGTATTTT. Translated, it gives CASSSLYGDTQYF.

Many counts were recorded for this clonotype. The V and J genes are TRBV28 and TRBJ2-4; D not resolved. The CDR3 is made up of 13 amino acids. The germline V and J ends were trimmed by 8 bases and 3 bases, with 11 bases remaining between them. Germline V lookup: CDR1 MDHEN, CDR2 SYDVKM. CDR3 sequence reads: CASSSGNKNIQYF. CDR3 DNA: TGTGCCAGCTCATCGGGTAACAAAAACATTCAGTACTTC.

The genes are TRBV9 and TRBJ2-3; D is uncertain. CDR1 SGDLS and CDR2 YYNGEE come from the germline V gene. Trimming shortened V by 4 bases and J by 1 base, and 16 bases separated the two germline ends. The CDR3 sequence is 16 residues long. CDR3 in amino acids: CASSPRRSLGTDTQYF. DNA for the CDR3: TGTGCCAGCAGCCCTCGACGAAGTTTGGGCACAGATACGCAGTATTTT.

This clonotype occurred a few times. The genes are TRBV10-3 and TRBJ2-7; D not certain. Trimming removed 5 bases from V and 3 bases from J, with 8 bases in between. The CDR3 has 12 residues. Germline V gene data show CDR1 as ENHRY and CDR2 as SYGVKD. The CDR3 region has the DNA TGTGCCATCAGTCCTAGGGACTACGAGCAGTACTTC. Translating it yields CAISPRDYEQYF.

This clonotype was counted between two and nine times. A clone one base away is much larger, so this may be a read error. V gene TRBV6-1 combines with J gene TRBJ1-2; a possible D gene is TRBD1 (6 bases). This CDR3 has 11 residues. CDR1 and CDR2 from the germline V gene are MNHNS and SASEGT. The ends were cut back, 6 bases at V and 4 bases at J, with 6 bases in the middle. The CDR3 DNA reads TGTGCCAGCAGGGACAGCTATGGCTACACCTTC. Protein product: CASRDSYGYTF.

This clonotype has only a few counts. The chain employs TRBV24-1 and TRBJ2-3; D may be TRBD2 (5 bases). V was shortened by 2 bases and J by 0 bases, with 8 bases between the two germline ends. CDR1 is KGHDR, CDR2 SFDVKD, per germline. The CDR3 is 15 amino acids. CDR3: CATSDYGGSTDTQYF. For the CDR3, the DNA is TGTGCCACCAGTGATTACGGCGGGAGCACAGATACGCAGTATTTT.

As concerns this clonotype: This may arise from a read error, as a much more abundant clone is one base away. The chain combines TRBV7-2 with TRBJ2-1; no firm D call. Germline CDR1 reads SGHTA; CDR2 reads FQGNSA. The length of the CDR3 is 13 residues. V gave up 1 base and J gave up 8 bases, with 9 bases separating them. This chain's CDR3 is CASSLGSLDEQFF. The CDR3 DNA sequence: TGTGCCAGCAGCTTAGGGAGTTTAGATGAGCAGTTCTTC.

The chain couples TRBV28 to TRBJ2-1; weak D call: TRBD2 (5 bases). The V end was cut by 3 bases, the J end by 6 bases, with 9 bases between. The CDR3 loop spans 13 amino acids. The germline CDR1 and CDR2 sequences are MDHEN and SYDVKM. The CDR3, as DNA: TGTGCCAGCAGTTTTGGGGAGACCAATGAGCAGTTCTTC. Amino acid sequence: CASSFGETNEQFF.

Ten or more counts support this clonotype. The rearrangement links TRBV30 to TRBJ1-5, with D perhaps TRBD1 (5 bases). With 3 bases removed from V and 8 bases from J, the gap between germline ends came to 17 bases. This CDR3 comprises 14 residues. The germline V gene encodes CDR1 GTSNPN and CDR2 SVGIG (reference sequence). Written as DNA, the CDR3 is TGTGCCTGGAGCGCAGGGCCCGAGATGAAGCCCCAGCATTTT. Protein product: CAWSAGPEMKPQHF. Full variable domain (rest looked up from reference TRBV30 and TRBJ1-5): SQTIHQWPATLVQPVGSPLSLECTVEGTSNPNLYWYRQAAGRGLQLLFYSVGIGQISSEVPQNLSASRPQDRQFILSSKKLLLSDSGFYLCAWSAGPEMKPQHFGDGTRLSIL.

The table lists this clonotype with many counts. V gene TRBV6-2 or TRBV6-3 combines with J gene TRBJ1-2; 8 bases map to TRBD1. Germline V lookup: CDR1 MNHEY, CDR2 SVGEGT. V trimming: 5 bases; J trimming: 7 bases; junction bases outside the gene matches: 12. The CDR3 loop spans 15 amino acids. CDR3 sequence (DNA): TGTGCCAGCAGTGGAACAAGGACAGGGAGTATTGGCTACACCTTC. As protein: CASSGTRTGSIGYTF.

This clonotype was counted a few times. This chain joins TRBV5-6 and TRBJ2-3; no reliable D call. V gave up 0 bases and J gave up 5 bases, with 7 bases separating them. Germline V lookup: CDR1 SGHDT, CDR2 YYEEEE. CDR3 length: 13 amino acids. CDR3 region: CASSLGLKDTQYF. The CDR3 DNA sequence: TGTGCCAGCAGCTTGGGACTTAAAGATACGCAGTATTTT.

A few counts support this clonotype. V is TRBV14 and J is TRBJ2-3, with D tentatively TRBD2 (5 bases). Germline-derived CDR1 and CDR2 are SGHDN and FVKESK. The V gene lost 1 base and the J gene lost 0 bases, with 8 bases spanning the gap. The CDR3 is made up of 15 amino acids. CDR3 sequence: CASSQGLQSTDTQYF. In nucleotides, the CDR3 is TGTGCCAGCAGCCAAGGACTACAAAGCACAGATACGCAGTATTTT.

About this clonotype: Germline is not matched at one junction end, which may reflect a read error. The rearrangement links TRBV7-3 to TRBJ2-1; the D gene could be TRBD1 or TRBD2 (5 bases each). This CDR3 is 13 amino acids long. CDR1 SGHTA and CDR2 FQGTGA come from the germline V gene. The CDR3 nucleotides read TGTGTCAGCAGCTTTTCCGGGGCCCATGAGCAGTTCTTC. As protein: CVSSFSGAHEQFF.

This clonotype was observed a handful of times. V gene TRBV28 combines with J gene TRBJ2-7; 9 nucleotides line up with TRBD1. This CDR3 comprises 16 residues. CDR1 and CDR2 from the germline V gene are MDHEN and SYDVKM. The V and J ends lost 7 bases and 3 bases, in that order; junction bases with no gene match: 13. Written as DNA, the CDR3 is TGTGCCAGCAACCCGACCGGGACAGGGTATGGCTACGAGCAGTACTTC. Encoded protein: CASNPTGTGYGYEQYF.